This section outlines one T cell receptor beta chain sequence together with its context. Its specificity is not known. V was clipped by 8 bases and J by 6 bases; unmatched bases: 9. The V gene's germline CDR1 is WSHSY and CDR2 SAAADI. The CDR3 length is 14 residues. Libraries were prepared by immunoSEQ multiplex PCR; TCRdb keeps only in-frame clonotypes and omits some of them. The sample holds tens of thousands of clones, 85% to 90% seen once. The data were obtained in a study of T cell responses to AZD1222 COVID-19 vaccine. General study results and limits: Spike-spanning, vaccine-associated CD4 TCRs were dominant at 160-218 and 743-854. Increases in Spike-specific TCR breadth and depth were seen after two AZD1222 doses. Most donors were white British and more were female, and clonal diversity was possibly underestimated. A reported finding is that nearly half of spike-specific TCRs target unmutated variant regions.

The chain carries TRBV10-2 and TRBJ1-4, with 7 bases that match TRBD1. The TCR sequence derives from an adult who received the AZD1222 COVID-19 vaccine. The sequences come from peripheral blood, collected 28 days after the second AZD1222 dose. The CDR3 region has the DNA TGCGCCAGCGGATTAGGACAGGACTATGAAAAACTGTTTTTT. Amino acids: CASGLGQDYEKLFF.